The rows below give T cell receptor beta chains drawn from one sample of a study of post-analysis software for immune sequencing data. TCRdb re-called the PCR reads through MiXCR, storing one row per CDR3 protein. The sample has roughly 620,000 distinct CDR3 sequences, 40% to 50% seen once. The specimen sequenced was blood. These TCRs come from a girl under 18 with multiple sclerosis. Both conserved end residues are part of each CDR3. The D gene is left open where the match is weak. A clone size is listed for some rows: how often the clone was seen (once, few, many), or a class if it is expanded.

d_call	clone_size	v_call	j_call	cdr3_nt	cdr3_aa
TRBD1	-	TRBV3-1	TRBJ1-2	TGTGCCAGCAGCCATAATACAGGGGACTATGGCTACACCTTC	CASSHNTGDYGYTF
-	once	TRBV11-2	TRBJ2-3	TGTGCCAGCAGCCGTGACAGTCTCACAGATACGCAGTATTTT	CASSRDSLTDTQYF
-	once	TRBV7-9	TRBJ2-7	TGTGCCAGCAGCCTCAGGGGCGGCCGCTACGAGCAGTACTTC	CASSLRGGRYEQYF
TRBD2	once	TRBV7-3	TRBJ2-5	TGTGCCAGCAGCCCTATAGCGGGGAACCAAGAGACCCAGTACTTC	CASSPIAGNQETQYF
TRBD1	-	TRBV10-3	TRBJ2-7	TGTGCCATCAGTGAAGGCCGACAGGGAACCTACGAGCAGTACTTC	CAISEGRQGTYEQYF
TRBD2	-	TRBV20-1	TRBJ2-5	TGCAGTGCTAGACCGCCCGGGACTAGGCAAGAGACCCAGTACTTC	CSARPPGTRQETQYF
-	few	TRBV7-9	TRBJ2-7	TGTGCCAGCAGCATCCTGGGGGCCGGTTACGAGCAGTACTTC	CASSILGAGYEQYF
-	few	TRBV4-2	TRBJ1-2	TGTGCCAGCAGCCAAGTTTTGTTTCAGGACGGGGGCCCAAACTATGGCTACACCTTC	CASSQVLFQDGGPNYGYTF
TRBD2	-	TRBV10-3	TRBJ2-7	TGTGCCATCAGTGAGTCGGTGGCGGGGGGGTACGAGCAGTACTTC	CAISESVAGGYEQYF
-	-	TRBV29-1	TRBJ2-7	TGCAGCGTCGAAACAGGGTGGCGGTACTTC	CSVETGWRYF
TRBD1	-	TRBV4-1	TRBJ1-1	TGCGCCAGCAGCCAAGCTGGGTCCAGGGGGCTAATGGCTTTCTTT	CASSQAGSRGLMAFF
TRBD1	-	TRBV7-9	TRBJ2-5	TGTGCCAGCAGCCTTGGGACAGGGGGCATGGGGGAGACCCAGTACTTC	CASSLGTGGMGETQYF
TRBD2	few	TRBV12-3/TRBV12-4	TRBJ2-3	TGTGCCAGCGTGGTCGTTGTGGCGGGAGTGACAGATACGCAGTATTTT	CASVVVVAGVTDTQYF
-	once	TRBV7-9	TRBJ1-1	TGTGCCAGCAGCCCGACGGTTGAAGCTTTCTTT	CASSPTVEAFF
TRBD2	-	TRBV5-1	TRBJ2-1	TGCGCCAGCAGCGGTAGCGGGGGGGCTGAAGAGCAGTTCTTC	CASSGSGGAEEQFF
TRBD2	few	TRBV5-1	TRBJ2-4	TGCGCCAGCAGCTTGACCGGACTAGCGGGAGAGAACATTCAGTACTTC	CASSLTGLAGENIQYF
TRBD2	few	TRBV28	TRBJ2-1	TGTGCCAGCAGCCGGCGGACTAGCGGGGCTCTAAGGGCCTCGGGTGAGCAGTTCTTC	CASSRRTSGALRASGEQFF
TRBD2	few	TRBV12-3/TRBV12-4	TRBJ2-7	TGTGCCAGCAGTCTCATAGCGGGGAAGGACGAGCAGTACTTC	CASSLIAGKDEQYF
-	once	TRBV5-6	TRBJ1-1	TGTGCCAGCAGCTTTCCACAGGGCCAGGTTTTCTTT	CASSFPQGQVFF
-	-	TRBV20-1	TRBJ2-1	TGCAGTGCTAGCAAAGCGGGTAGGGAGCAGTTCTTC	CSASKAGREQFF
TRBD1	-	TRBV20-1	TRBJ2-5	TGCAGTGCTAGTCGGCCAGGGGGCGGAGAGACCCAGTACTTC	CSASRPGGGETQYF
TRBD2	few	TRBV12-3/TRBV12-4	TRBJ2-1	TGTGCCAGCAGTTGGACTAGCGGGAAGTATGAGCAGTTCTTC	CASSWTSGKYEQFF
-	few	TRBV7-3	TRBJ2-3	TGTGCCAGCAGTAAAGGCGGGGGCTGGGATACGCAGTATTTT	CASSKGGGWDTQYF
-	-	TRBV12-3/TRBV12-4	TRBJ2-3	TGTGCCAGCAGTTTAGACGGGAGCAGGACAGATACGCAGTATTTT	CASSLDGSRTDTQYF
-	-	TRBV5-1	TRBJ2-7	TGCGCCAGCAGCTTGGGCCCCTCGGACAGACAGACCTACGAGCAGTACTTC	CASSLGPSDRQTYEQYF
TRBD1	-	TRBV6-2/TRBV6-3	TRBJ2-1	TGTGCCTCCCAAAGGGGGCAGTCCTACAATGAGCAGTTCTTC	CASQRGQSYNEQFF
-	-	TRBV4-1	TRBJ1-1	TGCGCCAGCAGCCCCAAGAAAATCGCTGAAGCTTTCTTT	CASSPKKIAEAFF
-	-	TRBV20-1	TRBJ2-1	TGCAGTGCTAGCCATCCGGACTACCTCCTCGAGCAGTTCTTC	CSASHPDYLLEQFF
-	-	TRBV6-5	TRBJ2-2	TGTGCCAGCAAGTATGACGGGGTGGTCACCGGGGAGCTGTTTTTT	CASKYDGVVTGELFF
-	few	TRBV20-1	TRBJ2-7	TGCAGTGCTCGTCCGGACTCCTACGAGCAGTACTTC	CSARPDSYEQYF
-	-	TRBV5-1	TRBJ1-2	TGCGCCAGCAGCAAGAGGGGGTTTATCCATGGCTACACCTTC	CASSKRGFIHGYTF
TRBD1	-	TRBV28	TRBJ1-2	TGTGCCAGCAGGGGACAGGGCGGCTACACCTTC	CASRGQGGYTF
TRBD1	few	TRBV4-2	TRBJ2-7	TGTGCCAGCAGCCTGAGGACAGGGGGCACTTACGAGCAGTACTTC	CASSLRTGGTYEQYF
TRBD1	few	TRBV10-3	TRBJ2-1	TGTGCCATCAGTGAGTCGACGGCAGGGGGCAATGAGCAGTTCTTC	CAISESTAGGNEQFF
-	few	TRBV15	TRBJ2-6	TGTGCCACCAGCGCACACAGGGAACCTGGGGCCAACGTCCTGACTTTC	CATSAHREPGANVLTF
-	-	TRBV6-4	TRBJ2-1	TGTGCCAGCAGTGACTCATCGTCCACGTCCTACAATGAGCAGTTCTTC	CASSDSSSTSYNEQFF
-	-	TRBV7-2	TRBJ2-1	TGTGCCAGCAGCCCGCTTAACAGGGTATTTCGTGAGCAGTGCTTC	CASSPLNRVFREQCF
-	-	TRBV29-1	TRBJ2-1	TGCAGCGCGCGGAGCCGGGGGAATGAGCAGTTCTTC	CSARSRGNEQFF
-	-	TRBV10-3	TRBJ1-1	TGTGCCATCAGTGAGATGGGGGGCCGCACTGAAGCTTTCTTT	CAISEMGGRTEAFF
-	-	TRBV20-1	TRBJ2-3	TGCAGTGCCCGCCAGGGAGCTAATACGCAGTATTTT	CSARQGANTQYF
-	-	TRBV12-3/TRBV12-4	TRBJ1-5	TGTGCCAGCAGTTTTGGCGGGGTTTATAGCAATCAGCCCCAGCATTTT	CASSFGGVYSNQPQHF
-	-	TRBV5-1	TRBJ2-7	TGCGCCAGCAGCTCCCTTCCAAAGACAGGCGACTGCTCCTACGAGCAGTACTTC	CASSSLPKTGDCSYEQYF